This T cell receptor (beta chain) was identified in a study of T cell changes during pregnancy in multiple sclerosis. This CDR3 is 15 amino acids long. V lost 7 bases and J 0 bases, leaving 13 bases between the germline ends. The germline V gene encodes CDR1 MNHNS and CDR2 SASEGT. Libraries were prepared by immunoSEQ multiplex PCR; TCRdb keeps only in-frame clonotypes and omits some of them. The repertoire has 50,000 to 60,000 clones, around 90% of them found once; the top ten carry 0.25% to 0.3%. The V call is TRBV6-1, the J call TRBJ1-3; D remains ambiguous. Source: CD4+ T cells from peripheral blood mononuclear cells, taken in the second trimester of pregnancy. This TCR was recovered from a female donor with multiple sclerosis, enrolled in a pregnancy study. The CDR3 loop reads CASMVGLSSGNTIYF. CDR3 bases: TGTGCCAGCATGGTCGGGTTAAGCTCTGGAAACACCATATATTTT.